One sample yielded the 28 T cell receptor beta chains listed below, sequenced in a study of graft-versus-host responses after intestinal transplantation. Generated by immunoSEQ multiplex PCR, the TCRdb table keeps only in-frame clones and is missing some. The data hold 25,000 to 30,000 clones, with 82% observed a single time. These receptors lack a known antigen. This sample comprised unstimulated CD4+ T cells sorted from spleen or lymph node cells, obtained before intestinal transplant. The receptors originated from a human donor who received an intestinal transplant.

The chain has TRBV2 and TRBJ2-5; D is ambiguous. The germline CDR1 and CDR2 sequences are SNHLY and FYNNEI. This CDR3 spans 14 amino acids. Trimming removed 7 bases at V and 0 bases at J, with 12 bases between. As DNA, the CDR3 is TGTGCCAGCAACGCGGATATGTACCAAGAGACCCAGTACTTC. Its translation is CASNADMYQETQYF.

This chain links TRBV6-1 with TRBJ2-7; perhaps TRBD2 as D (5 bases). CDR3 length: 13 amino acids. Deletions cut 7 bases from V and 0 bases from J, with 10 bases between. The germline gives CDR1 MNHNS, CDR2 SASEGT. CDR3 in DNA: TGTGCCAGCAAAGGGAGCGGCTCCTACGAGCAGTACTTC. Protein sequence: CASKGSGSYEQYF.

This clone was seen a few times. The V gene is TRBV6-5, the J gene TRBJ2-7; 8 bases align to TRBD1. V lost 8 bases to trimming and J lost 4 bases; unmatched junction nucleotides: 7. The CDR3 consists of 13 residues. Germline lookup yields CDR1 MNHEY and CDR2 SVGAGI. CDR3 in DNA: TGTGCCAGCCAACAGACAGGGGAGTACGAGCAGTACTTC. As protein: CASQQTGEYEQYF.

The CDR3 sequence is CASSWGTSGRASTDTQYF. The CDR3 DNA reads TGCGCCAGCAGCTGGGGGACTAGCGGGAGGGCCAGCACAGATACGCAGTATTTT. The chain combines TRBV5-1 with TRBJ2-3, with 16 nucleotides matching TRBD2. This CDR3 is built from 18 residues. The ends lost 3 bases at V and 0 bases at J; junction bases unmatched: 4. From germline, CDR1 is SGHRS and CDR2 YFSETQ.

The chain is built from TRBV28 and TRBJ1-4; perhaps TRBD1 as D (5 bases). V was shortened by 5 bases and J by 3 bases, with 10 bases between the two germline ends. The CDR3 loop spans 14 amino acids. Per the germline V gene, CDR1 is MDHEN and CDR2 is SYDVKM. CDR3 DNA: TGTGCCAGCAGTACCGACAGTTCTAATGAAAAACTGTTTTTT. Translating gives CASSTDSSNEKLFF.

This chain links TRBV19 with TRBJ2-1, with TRBD2 identical over 14 bases. Germline V gene lookup returns CDR1 LNHDA and CDR2 SQIVND (reference sequence). This CDR3 comprises 17 residues. V lost 5 bases, J lost 0 bases, and 3 bases stayed unmatched. The CDR3 spells CASSGGLAGASYNEQFF. The CDR3 bases are TGTGCCAGTAGTGGGGGACTAGCGGGGGCCTCCTACAATGAGCAGTTCTTC.

The chain has TRBV9 and TRBJ1-1; 7 bases fit TRBD1. V shed 3 bases and J 3 bases; nucleotides not matched to a gene: 11. The CDR3 extends over 16 amino acids. The germline V gene has CDR1 SGDLS and CDR2 YYNGEE. The CDR3 DNA reads as TGTGCCAGCAGCGCGTATAACAGGGGAGGGGACACTGAAGCTTTCTTT. Encoded protein: CASSAYNRGGDTEAFF.

The chain joins TRBV19 to TRBJ1-3; D call uncertain. The CDR3 has 15 residues. Trimming left V 1 base short and J 0 bases short, with 7 bases between. Germline loops: CDR1 LNHDA, CDR2 SQIVND (reference sequence). The CDR3 DNA is TGTGCCAGTAGTATAGGTCAACACTCTGGAAACACCATATATTTT. It yields the protein CASSIGQHSGNTIYF.

This chain connects TRBV28 to TRBJ1-2; weak D call: TRBD1 (5 bases). The CDR3 totals 13 residues. Per germline, CDR1 MDHEN and CDR2 SYDVKM. Trimming left V 4 bases short and J 3 bases short, with 9 bases between. CDR3 coding DNA: TGTGCCAGCAGTTCAGGGAGGGACTATGGCTACACCTTC. Its protein product is CASSSGRDYGYTF.

The J gene is TRBJ1-2, the V gene TRBV4-2; 8 positions agree with TRBD1. J gave up 4 bases and V 5 bases, and 6 bases lay outside the gene matches. CDR1 and CDR2 (germline): LGHNA, YNFKEQ. CDR3 length: 14 residues. The CDR3 loop reads CASSSRTGLYGYTF. The CDR3 DNA reads TGTGCCAGCAGCTCCCGGACAGGGCTCTATGGCTACACCTTC.

The rearrangement uses TRBV5-5 and TRBJ2-4, with TRBD1 identical over 7 bases. This CDR3 is built from 18 residues. The germline gives CDR1 SGHKS, CDR2 YYEKEE (reference sequence). The trim removed 5 bases at V and 0 bases at J, leaving 14 bases unmatched. The CDR3 sequence: CASSFWAQQGIAKNIQYF. In DNA, the CDR3 is TGTGCCAGCAGTTTTTGGGCCCAACAGGGGATAGCCAAAAACATTCAGTACTTC. The whole variable domain, filled in from reference TRBV5-5 and TRBJ2-4, reads DAGVTQSPTHLIKTRGQQVTLRCSPISGHKSVSWYQQVLGQGPQFIFQYYEKEERGRGNFPDRFSARQFPNYSSELNVNALLLGDSALYLCASSFWAQQGIAKNIQYFGAGTRLSVL.

This clone was seen a single time. The gene calls are TRBV11-2 and TRBJ1-2; D is ambiguous. CDR3 length: 14 amino acids. Trimming removed 0 bases at V and 3 bases at J, with 8 bases between. Germline V gene sequence: CDR1 SGHAT, CDR2 FQNNGV. CDR3 in DNA: TGTGCCAGCAGCTTAGATGACGACGACTATGGCTACACCTTC. This sequence encodes CASSLDDDDYGYTF.

This chain connects TRBV6-1 to TRBJ1-1, with 7 bases aligning to TRBD1. Germline lookup yields CDR1 MNHNS and CDR2 SASEGT. V lost 4 bases, J lost 3 bases, and 8 bases stayed unmatched. This CDR3 is built from 15 residues. CDR3 bases: TGTGCCAGCAGTGCACCCACAGGGGTTGACACTGAAGCTTTCTTT. Its protein is CASSAPTGVDTEAFF.

This rearrangement joins TRBV6-1 to TRBJ2-7; D is unresolved. Germline V gives CDR1 MNHNS, CDR2 SASEGT. The CDR3 length is 14 residues. V dropped 2 bases and J dropped 5 bases, with 13 bases sitting between them. The DNA of the CDR3 is TGTGCCAGCAGTGAAATTAGGCCGCCCCACGAGCAGTACTTC. Its protein is CASSEIRPPHEQYF.

The rearrangement joins TRBV18 to TRBJ2-5; 7 nucleotides line up with TRBD1. The CDR3 has 14 residues. With 3 bases clipped from V and 3 bases from J, the junction kept 4 bases outside the gene matches. Per germline, CDR1 KGHSH and CDR2 LQKENI. The CDR3 DNA reads TGTGCCAGCTCACCCAGGACAGGAGAAGAGACCCAGTACTTC. It yields the protein CASSPRTGEETQYF.

Only one count was recorded for this clone. The chain recombines TRBV5-4 with TRBJ2-7, with D perhaps being TRBD1 or TRBD2 (5 bases each). CDR3 length equals 15 residues. From germline, CDR1 is SGHNT and CDR2 YYREEE (reference sequence). Trimming pared 4 bases from V and 1 base from J, leaving 15 bases between. In DNA form, the CDR3 reads TGTGCCAGCAGCGGCCGGGACGGACGATCCTACGAGCAGTACTTC. Its protein product is CASSGRDGRSYEQYF.

This chain links TRBV15 with TRBJ2-7; 7 positions match TRBD1. The CDR3 loop spans 16 amino acids. Germline V lookup: CDR1 LNHNV, CDR2 YYDKDF (reference sequence). V lost 1 base to trimming and J lost 4 bases; unmatched junction nucleotides: 10. The CDR3 loop reads CATSRAKGTALYEQYF. DNA for the CDR3: TGTGCCACCAGCAGAGCTAAGGGGACAGCCCTTTACGAGCAGTACTTC.

V and J are TRBV19 and TRBJ1-2; 9 bases match TRBD1. Germline-derived CDR1 and CDR2 are LNHDA and SQIVND (reference sequence). This CDR3 is built from 15 residues. The trim removed 3 bases at V and 6 bases at J, leaving 8 bases unmatched. The CDR3 DNA sequence: TGTGCCAGTAGTATTCGCGGGGGACAGGGAAATGGCTACACCTTC. It translates to CASSIRGGQGNGYTF.

In its sample, this clone was seen a few times. CDR3 sequence: CAHRNRQETQYF. Written as DNA, the CDR3 is TGTGCCCACAGGAACCGGCAAGAGACCCAGTACTTC. The rearrangement uses TRBV25-1 and TRBJ2-5; the D gene is possibly TRBD1 (5 bases). The CDR3 spans 12 residues. Trimming pared 11 bases from V and 2 bases from J, leaving 12 bases between. Germline V gives CDR1 MGHDK, CDR2 SYGVNS.

This clone was found once. V usage is TRBV29-1 and J usage is TRBJ2-5, with 7 bases identical to TRBD1. The germline CDR1 and CDR2 sequences are SQVTM and ANQGSEA. Trimming cost V 7 bases and J 2 bases; bases outside gene matches: 7. This CDR3 comprises 13 residues. The CDR3 DNA reads TGCAGCGCCCTGGGACAGCGACAAGAGACCCAGTACTTC. Amino acid sequence: CSALGQRQETQYF.

CDR3 coding DNA: TGTGCCAGCAGCGAAGATCCGGGACAGGAATACGAGCAGTACTTC. This translates into CASSEDPGQEYEQYF. The chain combines TRBV9 with TRBJ2-7; 8 nucleotides line up with TRBD1. Germline V CDR1 and CDR2: SGDLS, YYNGEE. V was pared by 3 bases and J by 4 bases, with 9 bases of the junction left unmatched. The CDR3 runs to 15 residues.

The CDR3 nucleotides are TGTGCCAGCCCCCGGGACAGCCAAGAGACCCAGTACTTC. Its translation: CASPRDSQETQYF. The rearrangement joins TRBV2 to TRBJ2-5, with 7 positions matching TRBD1. There are 13 residues in the CDR3. The J segment lost 1 base and the V segment lost 8 bases, leaving 4 bases of the junction unmatched. Germline V lookup: CDR1 SNHLY, CDR2 FYNNEI.

This clone has just a few counts. The chain combines TRBV6-1 with TRBJ2-7; 8 bases are a match to TRBD1. Germline V gene data show CDR1 as MNHNS and CDR2 as SASEGT. The CDR3 has 15 amino acids. Trimming at V came to 6 bases and at J to 5 bases, leaving 12 bases not matched to a gene. The CDR3 loop reads CASSSPRDRGHEQYF. The CDR3, as DNA: TGTGCCAGCAGCTCCCCTAGAGACAGGGGCCACGAGCAGTACTTC.

A remark on this clone: The same CDR3 can be traced to other DNA sequences in this sample. The rearrangement joins TRBV28 to TRBJ2-3; 7 bases line up with TRBD2. With 5 bases clipped from V and 0 bases from J, the junction kept 5 bases outside the gene matches. This CDR3 region has 15 residues. Germline loops: CDR1 MDHEN, CDR2 SYDVKM. The CDR3 spells CASSPGGLSTDTQYF. The CDR3 coding sequence is TGTGCCAGCAGTCCGGGGGGTCTTAGCACAGATACGCAGTATTTT.

The genes are TRBV4-1 and TRBJ2-2; perhaps TRBD2 as D (7 bases). The CDR3 is 22 amino acids. V dropped 0 bases and J dropped 0 bases, with 26 bases sitting between them. From germline, CDR1 is MGHRA and CDR2 YSYEKL. The CDR3 nucleotides are TGCGCCAGCAGCCAAGATGAAGCTTTCATAGGCGGGGGCGCTCCGAACACCGGGGAGCTGTTTTTT. Its translation is CASSQDEAFIGGGAPNTGELFF.

This sequence joins TRBV7-2 and TRBJ2-1; D unclear. Germline V gene lookup returns CDR1 SGHTA and CDR2 FQGNSA. With 2 bases removed from V and 7 bases from J, the gap between germline ends came to 9 bases. The length of the CDR3 is 13 residues. Here the CDR3 reads CASSLKLTNEQFF. The CDR3 DNA sequence: TGTGCCAGCAGCTTAAAGCTCACGAATGAGCAGTTCTTC.

The chain is built from TRBV5-1 and TRBJ1-3; 7 positions match TRBD1. Trimming took 3 bases from V and 0 from J; bases not matched to a gene: 6. Germline V gene data show CDR1 as SGHRS and CDR2 as YFSETQ. CDR3 length: 16 amino acids. CDR3 loop: CASSSGTVISGNTIYF. For the CDR3, the DNA is TGCGCCAGCAGCTCCGGGACAGTGATCTCTGGAAACACCATATATTTT.

This sequence joins TRBV11-2 and TRBJ1-6; no reliable D call. Germline lookup yields CDR1 SGHAT and CDR2 FQNNGV. The CDR3 consists of 15 residues. Trimming stripped 1 base from V and 7 bases from J, with 11 bases between. The CDR3 region is CASSLGLTQNSPLHF. CDR3 nucleotide sequence: TGTGCCAGCAGCTTAGGGTTGACGCAAAATTCACCCCTCCACTTT.